The sequence of this TCR beta chain was determined in a study of cytomegalovirus exposure and HLA in healthy donors. General study points: It was reported in a later analysis that an Asian-associated ancestry cluster showed fewer N-insertions than the roughly 670-donor mean. It was reported that the classifier diagnosed cytomegalovirus status with high specificity and sensitivity in both the original and validation cohorts. V- and J-gene trimming of TCR beta was linked (in a later analysis) to a missense DCLRE1C variant.

PCR was performed using 60 Vbeta and 13 Jbeta primers. Some clones are missing from TCRdb's copy, which holds only in-frame ones; the method was immunoSEQ multiplex PCR. Of around 150,000 clones in the sample, about 9.2% were seen once. The germline gives CDR1 SNHLY, CDR2 FYNNEI. The CDR3 is made up of 13 amino acids. V gave up 8 bases and J gave up 6 bases; unmatched junction bases: 9. This clone has only a few counts. Its antigen is unidentified. The clonotype comes from a woman in her forties in good health and CMV-seropositive. V gene TRBV2 combines with J gene TRBJ1-2; 7 positions match TRBD1. Specimen: PBMCs. The CDR3 DNA sequence: TGTGCCAGCCGCGCCGACAGGGAGGATGGCTACACCTTC. As protein: CASRADREDGYTF.